This T cell receptor beta chain derives from a study of blood T cells in healthy people across ages. Looking at the study overall: About one barcoded beta molecule per two T cells was the capture yield of template switching.

Study-level points and caveats: While age rose, TCR beta diversity per million T cells dropped in a roughly linear way.

A second about 6 to 11 cycle PCR used barcoded and J-beta primers. The authors tagged each cDNA molecule using a template-switch adaptor with 12 random nucleotides. TCRdb called the 5' RACE reads again in MiXCR, with one record for every CDR3 protein. The table lists 730,000 or so distinct CDR3 sequences, 40% to 45% of them singletons. This CDR3 is built from 13 residues. Germline CDR1 SNHLY, CDR2 FYNNEI. The V gene lost 2 bases and the J gene lost 7 bases, with 11 bases spanning the gap. Researchers report isolating at least 6.5 million PBMCs per sample. In regard to this clonotype: The antigen is not known.

The receptor comes from a woman aged 55-69 years in good health. The sample comprised blood. The V call is TRBV2, the J call TRBJ2-5; TRBD2 is a possible D gene (7 bases). The CDR3 reads CASSERGGATQYF. CDR3 in DNA: TGTGCCAGCAGTGAAAGGGGGGGAGCGACCCAGTACTTC.